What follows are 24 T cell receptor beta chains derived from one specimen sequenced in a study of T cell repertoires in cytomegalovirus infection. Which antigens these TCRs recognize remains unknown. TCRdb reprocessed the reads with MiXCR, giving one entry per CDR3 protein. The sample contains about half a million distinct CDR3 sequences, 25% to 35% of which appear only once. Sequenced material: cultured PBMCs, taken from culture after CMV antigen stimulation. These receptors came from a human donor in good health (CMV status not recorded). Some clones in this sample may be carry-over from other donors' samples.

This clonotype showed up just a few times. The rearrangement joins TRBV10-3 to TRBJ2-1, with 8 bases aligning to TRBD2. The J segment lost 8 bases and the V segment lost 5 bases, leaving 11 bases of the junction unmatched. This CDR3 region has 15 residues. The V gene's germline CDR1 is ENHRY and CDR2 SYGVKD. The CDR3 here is CAISLLAENADEQFF. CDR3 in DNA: TGTGCCATCAGTCTACTAGCGGAAAACGCGGATGAGCAGTTCTTC.

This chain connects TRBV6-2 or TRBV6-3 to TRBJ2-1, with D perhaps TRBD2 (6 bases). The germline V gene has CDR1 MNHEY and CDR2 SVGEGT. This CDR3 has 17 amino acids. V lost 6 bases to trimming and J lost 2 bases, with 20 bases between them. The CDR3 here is CASRVVGRGGAYNEQFF. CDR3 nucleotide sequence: TGTGCCAGCAGGGTTGTGGGTAGGGGAGGAGCCTACAATGAGCAGTTCTTC.

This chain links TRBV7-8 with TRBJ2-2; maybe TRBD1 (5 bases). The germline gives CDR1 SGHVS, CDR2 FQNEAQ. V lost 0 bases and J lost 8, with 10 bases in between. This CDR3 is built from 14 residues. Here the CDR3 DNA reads TGTGCCAGCAGCTTAGCGACAGTTTTAGGGGAGCTGTTTTTT. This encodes CASSLATVLGELFF.

CDR3 in amino acids: CASSFARVMGEQYF. CDR3 nucleotide sequence: TGTGCCAGCAGCTTCGCCCGGGTTATGGGGGAGCAGTACTTC. V and J are TRBV7-8 and TRBJ2-7, with D uncertain. The V end lost 3 bases, the J end lost 7 bases, and 16 bases lay between the germline ends. The germline CDR1 and CDR2 sequences are SGHVS and FQNEAQ. The CDR3 is 14 amino acids.

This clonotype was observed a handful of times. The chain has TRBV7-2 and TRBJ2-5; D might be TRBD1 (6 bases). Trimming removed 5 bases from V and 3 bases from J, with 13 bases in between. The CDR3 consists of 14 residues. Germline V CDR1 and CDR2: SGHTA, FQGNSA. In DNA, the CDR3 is TGTGCCAGCAGCCAAGGCTACAGGGAAGAGACCCAGTACTTC. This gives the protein CASSQGYREETQYF.

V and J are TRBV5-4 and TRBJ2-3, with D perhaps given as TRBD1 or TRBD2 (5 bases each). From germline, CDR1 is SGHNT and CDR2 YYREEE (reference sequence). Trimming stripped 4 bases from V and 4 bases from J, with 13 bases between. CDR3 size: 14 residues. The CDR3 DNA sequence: TGTGCCAGCAGCCCGGGGACCACCGCAGATACGCAGTATTTT. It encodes CASSPGTTADTQYF.

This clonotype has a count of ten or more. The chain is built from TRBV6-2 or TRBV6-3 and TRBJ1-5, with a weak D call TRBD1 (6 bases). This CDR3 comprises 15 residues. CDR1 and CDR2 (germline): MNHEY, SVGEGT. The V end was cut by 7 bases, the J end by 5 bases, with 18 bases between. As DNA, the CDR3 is TGTGCCAGCAACTCAAACGGGGGGCTTGATCAGCCCCAGCATTTT. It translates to CASNSNGGLDQPQHF.

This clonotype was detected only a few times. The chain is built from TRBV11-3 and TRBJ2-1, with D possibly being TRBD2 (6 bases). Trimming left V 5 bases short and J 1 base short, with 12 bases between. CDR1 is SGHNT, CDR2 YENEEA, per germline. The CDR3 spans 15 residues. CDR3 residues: CASSQRRGSYNEQFF. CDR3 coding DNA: TGTGCCAGCAGCCAACGTCGGGGGTCCTACAATGAGCAGTTCTTC.

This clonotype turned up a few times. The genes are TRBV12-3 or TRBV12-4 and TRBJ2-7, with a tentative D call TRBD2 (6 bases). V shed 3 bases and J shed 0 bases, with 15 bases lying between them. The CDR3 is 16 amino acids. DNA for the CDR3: TGTGCCAGCAGTTTCACGGAGGGCCGGGGCTCCTACGAGCAGTACTTC. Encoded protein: CASSFTEGRGSYEQYF.

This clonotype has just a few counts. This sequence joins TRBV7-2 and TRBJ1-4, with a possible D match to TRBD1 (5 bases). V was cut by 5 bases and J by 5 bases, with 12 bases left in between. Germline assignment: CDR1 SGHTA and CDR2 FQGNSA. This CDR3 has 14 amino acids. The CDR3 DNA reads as TGTGCCAGCAGCCTGCCGGGGACCAATGAAAAACTGTTTTTT. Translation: CASSLPGTNEKLFF.

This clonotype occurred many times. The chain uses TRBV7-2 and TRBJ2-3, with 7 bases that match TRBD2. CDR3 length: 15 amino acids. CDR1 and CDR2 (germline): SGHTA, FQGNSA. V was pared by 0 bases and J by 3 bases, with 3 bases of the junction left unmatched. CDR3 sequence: CASSLAGGPTDTQYF. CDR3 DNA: TGTGCCAGCAGCTTAGCGGGAGGGCCAACAGATACGCAGTATTTT. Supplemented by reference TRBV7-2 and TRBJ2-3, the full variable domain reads GAGVSQSPSNKVTEKGKDVELRCDPISGHTALYWYRQSLGQGLEFLIYFQGNSAPDKSGLPSDRFSAERTGGSVSTLTIQRTQQEDSAVYLCASSLAGGPTDTQYFGPGTRLTVL.

Written as DNA, the CDR3 is TGTGCCAGCGACAGGGGATATAGCAATCAGCCCCAGCATTTT. It specifies CASDRGYSNQPQHF. V is TRBV19 and J is TRBJ1-5; 8 bases line up with TRBD1. V shed 9 bases and J 0 bases; nucleotides not matched to a gene: 4. Germline values: CDR1 LNHDA, CDR2 SQIVND (reference sequence). The CDR3 has 14 amino acids.

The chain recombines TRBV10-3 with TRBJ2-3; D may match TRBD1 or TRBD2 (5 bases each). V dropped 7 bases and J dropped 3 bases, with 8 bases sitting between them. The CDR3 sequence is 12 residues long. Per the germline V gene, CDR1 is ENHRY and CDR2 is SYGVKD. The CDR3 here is CAITGSTDTQYF. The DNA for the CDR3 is TGTGCCATCACAGGGAGTACAGATACGCAGTATTTT.

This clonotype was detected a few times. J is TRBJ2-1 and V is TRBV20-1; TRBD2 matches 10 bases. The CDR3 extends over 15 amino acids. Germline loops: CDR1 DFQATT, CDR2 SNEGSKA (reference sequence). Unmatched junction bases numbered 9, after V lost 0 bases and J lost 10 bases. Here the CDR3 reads CSARELAGGVWEQFF. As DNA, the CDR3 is TGCAGTGCTAGAGAGTTAGCGGGAGGAGTATGGGAGCAGTTCTTC.

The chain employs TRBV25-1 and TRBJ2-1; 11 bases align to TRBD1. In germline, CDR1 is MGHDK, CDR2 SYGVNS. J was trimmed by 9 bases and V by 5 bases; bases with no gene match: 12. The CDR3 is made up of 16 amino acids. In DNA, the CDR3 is TGTGCCAGCAGTCAGCCAGGGACAGGGGGGGGGGGTGAGCAGTTCTTC. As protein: CASSQPGTGGGGEQFF.

The CDR3 coding sequence is TGTGCCAGCAGCTTAGATGGCGGTTTGAACACTGAAGCTTTCTTT. Protein sequence: CASSLDGGLNTEAFF. This chain uses TRBV7-6 with TRBJ1-1; D unresolved. This CDR3 region has 15 residues. Germline V gives CDR1 SGHVS, CDR2 FNYEAQ. Deletions cut 1 base from V and 0 bases from J, with 9 bases between. Together with reference TRBV7-6 and TRBJ1-1, the CDR3 gives the full variable domain: GAGVSQSPRYKVTKRGQDVALRCDPISGHVSLYWYRQALGQGPEFLTYFNYEAQQDKSGLPNDRFSAERPEGSISTLTIQRTEQRDSAMYRCASSLDGGLNTEAFFGQGTRLTVV.

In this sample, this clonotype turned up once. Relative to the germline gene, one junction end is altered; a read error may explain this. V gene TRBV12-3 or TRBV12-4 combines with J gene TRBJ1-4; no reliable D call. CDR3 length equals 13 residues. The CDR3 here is CASSLGGNEKLLF. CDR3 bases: TGTGCCAGCAGCCTTGGCGGTAATGAAAAACTGTTGTTT.

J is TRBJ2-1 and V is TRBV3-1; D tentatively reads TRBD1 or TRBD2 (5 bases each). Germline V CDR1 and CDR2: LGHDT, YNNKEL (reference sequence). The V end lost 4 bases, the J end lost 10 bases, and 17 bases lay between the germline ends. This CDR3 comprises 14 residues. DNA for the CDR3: TGTGCCAGCAGCCTAAACCCCCGGGGACGCGAGCAGTTCTTC. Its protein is CASSLNPRGREQFF.

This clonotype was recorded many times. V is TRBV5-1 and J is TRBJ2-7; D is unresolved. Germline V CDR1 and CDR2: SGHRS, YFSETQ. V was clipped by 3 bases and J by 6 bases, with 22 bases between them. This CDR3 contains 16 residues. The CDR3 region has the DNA TGCGCCAGCAGCTCGGCCAGCCCCCCACTTTCGATCGAGCAGTACTTC. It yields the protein CASSSASPPLSIEQYF.

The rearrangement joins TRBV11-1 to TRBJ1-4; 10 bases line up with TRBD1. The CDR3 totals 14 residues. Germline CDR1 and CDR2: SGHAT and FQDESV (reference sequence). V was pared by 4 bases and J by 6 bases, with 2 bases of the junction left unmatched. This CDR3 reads CASSSGTGDEKLFF. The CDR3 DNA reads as TGTGCCAGCAGCTCCGGGACAGGGGATGAAAAACTGTTTTTT. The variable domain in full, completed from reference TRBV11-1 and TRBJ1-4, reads EAEVAQSPRYKITEKSQAVAFWCDPISGHATLYWYRQILGQGPELLVQFQDESVVDDSQLPKDRFSAERLKGVDSTLKIQPAELGDSAMYLCASSSGTGDEKLFFGSGTQLSVL.

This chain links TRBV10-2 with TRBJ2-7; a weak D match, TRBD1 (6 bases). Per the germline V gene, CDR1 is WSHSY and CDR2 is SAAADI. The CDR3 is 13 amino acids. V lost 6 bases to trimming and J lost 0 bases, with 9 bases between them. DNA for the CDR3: TGCGCCAGCAGGCAGGGGAGCTCCTACGAGCAGTACGTC. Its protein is CASRQGSSYEQYV.

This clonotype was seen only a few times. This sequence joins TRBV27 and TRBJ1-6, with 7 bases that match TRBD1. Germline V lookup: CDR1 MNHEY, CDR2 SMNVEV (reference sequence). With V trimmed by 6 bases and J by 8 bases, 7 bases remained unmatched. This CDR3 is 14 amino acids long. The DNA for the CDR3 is TGTGCCAGCAGCCAACAGGGGATGGATTCACCCCTCCACTTT. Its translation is CASSQQGMDSPLHF.

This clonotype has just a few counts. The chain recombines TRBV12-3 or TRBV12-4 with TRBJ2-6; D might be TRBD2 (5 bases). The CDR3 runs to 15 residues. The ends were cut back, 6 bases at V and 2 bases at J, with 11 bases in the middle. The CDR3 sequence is CASSGTSAGANVLTF. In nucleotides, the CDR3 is TGTGCCAGCAGCGGTACTAGTGCTGGGGCCAACGTCCTGACTTTC.

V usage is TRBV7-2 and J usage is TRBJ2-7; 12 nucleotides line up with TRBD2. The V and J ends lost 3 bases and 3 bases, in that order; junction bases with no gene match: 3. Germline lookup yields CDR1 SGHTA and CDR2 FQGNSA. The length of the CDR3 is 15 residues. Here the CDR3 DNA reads TGTGCCAGCAGCTTTCTGACTAGCGGGAGCTACGAGCAGTACTTC. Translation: CASSFLTSGSYEQYF.